This entry lists 26 T cell receptor beta chains sequenced from one sample in a study of cytomegalovirus exposure and HLA in healthy donors (dated by TCRdb to about 2017). The library was prepared using the immunoSEQ multiplex PCR assay. For the multiplex PCR, a mixture combining 60 forward primers for TCR Vbeta segments and 13 reverse primers for TCR Jbeta segments was used. Imported from immuneACCESS, the table was reduced by TCRdb to in-frame sequences with V and J called. These copies leave out some clones; in studies compared against another copy, an unresolved V gene accounts for under half, and the cause of the remainder is not known. Here the sample has 200,000 or so clones; roughly 70% occur a single time. The top ten hold 2.6% of the sample. The sequencing sample was made of PBMCs. The receptors derive from a man aged 35-49 years in good health and CMV-seropositive.

The gene calls are TRBV5-1 and TRBJ1-1; 8 bases line up with TRBD1. J lost 6 bases, V lost 0 bases, and 7 bases had no gene match. Germline assignment: CDR1 SGHRS and CDR2 YFSETQ. This CDR3 is 15 amino acids long. The CDR3, as DNA: TGCGCCAGCAGCTTGGCGACAGGGGTTGTCGCTGAAGCTTTCTTT. Translating gives CASSLATGVVAEAFF.

The V and J genes are TRBV7-2 and TRBJ1-5, with D possibly TRBD1 on 6 matching bases. The V end lost 4 bases, the J end lost 2 bases, and 12 bases lay between the germline ends. The length of the CDR3 is 15 residues. The germline CDR1 and CDR2 sequences are SGHTA and FQGNSA. CDR3 loop: CASSSVGGGNQPQHF. CDR3 nucleotide sequence: TGTGCCAGCAGCTCGGTAGGGGGTGGCAATCAGCCCCAGCATTTT.

The chain is built from TRBV27 and TRBJ2-7; tentatively, D is TRBD1 (6 bases). The CDR3 totals 14 residues. V lost 5 bases to trimming and J lost 2 bases, with 13 bases between them. CDR1 and CDR2 from the germline V gene are MNHEY and SMNVEV (reference sequence). The CDR3 loop reads CASSPLDRTYEQYF. The CDR3 region has the DNA TGTGCCAGCAGTCCTCTCGACAGGACCTACGAGCAGTACTTC.

The chain recombines TRBV7-2 with TRBJ2-5; the match to TRBD1 covers 9 bases. V was clipped by 3 bases and J by 11 bases; unmatched bases: 13. Germline CDR1 and CDR2: SGHTA and FQGNSA. The CDR3 is 15 residues long. The CDR3 DNA reads TGTGCCAGCAGCTTGGACAGGGGCCCCACTAGTGAGCAGTACTTC. The encoded protein is CASSLDRGPTSEQYF. Full variable domain (rest looked up from reference TRBV7-2 and TRBJ2-5): GAGVSQSPSNKVTEKGKDVELRCDPISGHTALYWYRQSLGQGLEFLIYFQGNSAPDKSGLPSDRFSAERTGGSVSTLTIQRTQQEDSAVYLCASSLDRGPTSEQYFGPGTRLLVL.

The sample holds a few counts of this clone. This chain connects TRBV6-1 to TRBJ2-2; TRBD1 aligns across 7 bases. V trimming: 2 bases; J trimming: 5 bases; junction bases outside the gene matches: 8. Per the germline V gene, CDR1 is MNHNS and CDR2 is SASEGT. CDR3 length equals 16 residues. The CDR3 region is CASSENRGIRTGELFF. The CDR3 bases are TGTGCCAGCAGTGAAAACAGGGGAATTAGGACCGGGGAGCTGTTTTTT.

V is TRBV18 and J is TRBJ2-2, with 8 bases matching TRBD2. V lost 6 bases to trimming and J lost 2 bases; unmatched junction nucleotides: 5. The CDR3 contains 15 residues. The germline gives CDR1 KGHSH, CDR2 LQKENI. The CDR3 loop is CASSAGLGNTGELFF. The CDR3 DNA follows: TGTGCCAGCTCGGCGGGACTAGGTAACACCGGGGAGCTGTTTTTT. Full variable domain (remainder filled in from reference TRBV18 and TRBJ2-2): NAGVMQNPRHLVRRRGQEARLRCSPMKGHSHVYWYRQLPEEGLKFMVYLQKENIIDESGMPKERFSAEFPKEGPSILRIQQVVRGDSAAYFCASSAGLGNTGELFFGEGSRLTVL.

This clone was seen a handful of times. The V gene is TRBV4-1, the J gene TRBJ1-3; TRBD1 is a possible D gene (6 bases). This CDR3 has 18 amino acids. The V gene's germline CDR1 is MGHRA and CDR2 YSYEKL. V was cut by 4 bases and J by 0 bases, with 19 bases left in between. For the CDR3, the DNA is TGCGCCAGCAGCCCAGCCGCCCAACAGGGCCTCTCTGGAAACACCATATATTTT. Translating gives CASSPAAQQGLSGNTIYF.

The chain carries TRBV19 and TRBJ1-2; 7 bases align to TRBD1. The CDR3 contains 13 residues. The trim removed 7 bases at V and 3 bases at J, leaving 5 bases unmatched. CDR1 LNHDA and CDR2 SQIVND come from the germline V gene (reference sequence). The CDR3 nucleotides are TGTGCCAGTACCGCGGGACAGCACTATGGCTACACCTTC. Encoded protein: CASTAGQHYGYTF.

The rearrangement links TRBV5-6 to TRBJ2-1; no clear D. The CDR3 covers 12 residues. Germline assignment: CDR1 SGHDT and CDR2 YYEEEE. Trimming stripped 0 bases from V and 10 bases from J, with 8 bases between. The CDR3 here is CASSLGVKEQFF. Written as DNA, the CDR3 is TGTGCCAGCAGCTTGGGAGTCAAGGAGCAGTTCTTC.

The chain has TRBV19 and TRBJ2-7; D possibly corresponds to TRBD1 (6 bases). Trimming removed 4 bases from V and 5 bases from J, with 15 bases in between. Germline loops: CDR1 LNHDA, CDR2 SQIVND (reference sequence). The CDR3 is 14 residues long. CDR3 loop: CASSTLTGSDEQYF. CDR3 nucleotide sequence: TGTGCCAGTAGTACTTTAACAGGGTCCGACGAGCAGTACTTC.

This chain connects TRBV7-9 to TRBJ2-3, with a weak D call TRBD2 (6 bases). Germline loops: CDR1 SEHNR, CDR2 FQNEAQ (reference sequence). The V gene lost 5 bases and the J gene lost 5 bases, with 11 bases spanning the gap. The CDR3 length is 13 residues. For the CDR3, the DNA is TGTGCCAGCAGCCCCCGGGGGAAAGATACGCAGTATTTT. This gives the protein CASSPRGKDTQYF.

The rearrangement links TRBV5-4 to TRBJ2-2; D gene uncertain. CDR3 length: 14 amino acids. V lost 0 bases and J lost 1, with 4 bases in between. CDR1 is SGHNT, CDR2 YYREEE, per germline (reference sequence). The CDR3 region is CASSLAGNTGELFF. In DNA form, the CDR3 reads TGTGCCAGCAGCTTGGCGGGGAACACCGGGGAGCTGTTTTTT. Looking up the rest from reference TRBV5-4 and TRBJ2-2 gives the full variable domain: ETGVTQSPTHLIKTRGQQVTLRCSSQSGHNTVSWYQQALGQGPQFIFQYYREEENGRGNFPPRFSGLQFPNYSSELNVNALELDDSALYLCASSLAGNTGELFFGEGSRLTVL.

This clone came up a few times. The chain is built from TRBV6-5 and TRBJ1-1; no clear D. This CDR3 spans 15 amino acids. The germline V gene encodes CDR1 MNHEY and CDR2 SVGAGI. V lost 0 bases and J 3 bases, leaving 11 bases between the germline ends. The CDR3 DNA follows: TGTGCCAGCAGTTACTCGCCCGGGGTCTACACTGAAGCTTTCTTT. Translation: CASSYSPGVYTEAFF.

This clone occurred a few times. The chain carries TRBV5-1 and TRBJ1-2; 12 positions match TRBD1. The germline V gene has CDR1 SGHRS and CDR2 YFSETQ. The ends lost 4 bases at V and 2 bases at J; junction bases unmatched: 9. The CDR3 spans 17 residues. The CDR3 coding sequence is TGCGCCAGCAGCAGCCATGGGACAGGGGGCTCGAACTATGGCTACACCTTC. Amino acids: CASSSHGTGGSNYGYTF.

This sequence joins TRBV29-1 and TRBJ2-5; 10 bases agree with TRBD2. The CDR3 covers 15 residues. The trim removed 4 bases at V and 5 bases at J, leaving 10 bases unmatched. In germline, CDR1 is SQVTM, CDR2 ANQGSEA. The DNA of the CDR3 is TGCAGCGTTGGGGGAGGAGCGGGGGGGCCGGAGACCCAGTACTTC. It yields the protein CSVGGGAGGPETQYF.

The chain employs TRBV7-9 and TRBJ2-3; D is unresolved. The V gene lost 2 bases and the J gene lost 4 bases, with 16 bases spanning the gap. The germline V gene encodes CDR1 SEHNR and CDR2 FQNEAQ (reference sequence). The CDR3 extends over 16 amino acids. In DNA form, the CDR3 reads TGTGCCAGCAGCTTACAGGCCCAGGCTCCAGCAGATACGCAGTATTTT. It yields the protein CASSLQAQAPADTQYF.

This clone came up a few times. V and J are TRBV5-6 and TRBJ1-5, with no clear D. Germline assignment: CDR1 SGHDT and CDR2 YYEEEE. This CDR3 is 12 amino acids long. V lost 2 bases and J 6 bases, leaving 6 bases between the germline ends. As DNA, the CDR3 is TGTGCCAGCAGCTTTCTAGGTCAGCCCCAGCATTTT. Its protein is CASSFLGQPQHF. Full variable domain (missing parts from reference TRBV5-6 and TRBJ1-5): DAGVTQSPTHLIKTRGQQVTLRCSPKSGHDTVSWYQQALGQGPQFIFQYYEEEERQRGNFPDRFSGHQFPNYSSELNVNALLLGDSALYLCASSFLGQPQHFGDGTRLSIL.

This clone turned up a few times. The V and J genes are TRBV29-1 and TRBJ1-4, with a tentative D call TRBD1 (5 bases). The CDR3 consists of 14 residues. From germline, CDR1 is SQVTM and CDR2 ANQGSEA. The V end lost 2 bases, the J end lost 8 bases, and 15 bases lay between the germline ends. This CDR3 is CSVEKGRAGEKLFF. CDR3 bases: TGCAGCGTTGAAAAGGGCCGAGCAGGGGAAAAACTGTTTTTT.

The chain joins TRBV19 to TRBJ1-6; 8 nucleotides match TRBD1. The CDR3 runs 15 residues. Germline CDR1 and CDR2: LNHDA and SQIVND (reference sequence). V gave up 3 bases and J gave up 7 bases; unmatched junction bases: 5. CDR3 coding DNA: TGTGCCAGTAGTATCCGGACAGGGAGGAATTCACCCCTCCACTTT. This sequence encodes CASSIRTGRNSPLHF.

This clone has just a few counts. The chain carries TRBV28 and TRBJ1-3, with D possibly being TRBD1 (6 bases). Between the trimmed V and J ends, which lost 5 bases and 2 bases, there was a span of 16 bases. Per the germline V gene, CDR1 is MDHEN and CDR2 is SYDVKM. This CDR3 is 16 amino acids long. The DNA for the CDR3 is TGTGCCAGCAGTAACATAGCGGGGGCGCCTGGAAACACCATATATTTT. Its protein product is CASSNIAGAPGNTIYF.

The chain is built from TRBV15 and TRBJ1-2; a weak D match, TRBD1 (5 bases). The germline V gene encodes CDR1 LNHNV and CDR2 YYDKDF (reference sequence). The V gene lost 3 bases and the J gene lost 4 bases, with 15 bases spanning the gap. CDR3 size: 15 residues. The CDR3 spells CATSSSGPLGYGYTF. Here the CDR3 DNA reads TGTGCCACCAGCAGCTCAGGGCCCCTAGGCTATGGCTACACCTTC.

This chain joins TRBV7-9 and TRBJ2-1; 9 bases map to TRBD1. CDR1 is SEHNR and CDR2 is FQNEAQ in the germline V gene (reference sequence). This CDR3 has 15 amino acids. V lost 1 base, J lost 10 bases, and 8 bases stayed unmatched. The CDR3 DNA follows: TGTGCCAGCAGCTTAGGGGACAGGGAGATAAGGGAGCAGTTCTTC. It specifies CASSLGDREIREQFF.

The chain recombines TRBV5-4 with TRBJ2-3, with 9 bases matching TRBD2. Losses at the gene ends were 5 bases for V and 6 bases for J; bases not matched to a gene: 16. This CDR3 has 17 amino acids. The germline CDR1 and CDR2 sequences are SGHNT and YYREEE (reference sequence). CDR3 residues: CASSKGNAGGPSDTQYF. The CDR3 nucleotides read TGTGCCAGCAGTAAAGGCAACGCGGGGGGGCCCTCCGATACGCAGTATTTT.

The chain has TRBV12-5 and TRBJ2-3; 10 nucleotides agree with TRBD2. This CDR3 contains 15 residues. The germline gives CDR1 LGHNT, CDR2 FRNRAP. Losses at the gene ends were 4 bases for V and 2 bases for J; bases not matched to a gene: 3. This CDR3 is CASGWSGGATDTQYF. Written as DNA, the CDR3 is TGTGCTAGTGGTTGGAGCGGGGGGGCCACAGATACGCAGTATTTT.

This clone was observed a handful of times. This sequence joins TRBV29-1 and TRBJ2-1, with D possibly being TRBD2 (6 bases). The V gene lost 0 bases and the J gene lost 8 bases, with 20 bases spanning the gap. The V gene's germline CDR1 is SQVTM and CDR2 ANQGSEA. This CDR3 region has 16 residues. CDR3 nucleotides: TGCAGCGTTGAAGATCCGGGCGGGGCGGGTCGGGATGAGCAGTTCTTC. Protein sequence: CSVEDPGGAGRDEQFF.

J is TRBJ2-7 and V is TRBV28; 7 nucleotides align to TRBD2. V lost 4 bases, J lost 4 bases, and 7 bases stayed unmatched. The CDR3 totals 14 residues. Germline V gene data show CDR1 as MDHEN and CDR2 as SYDVKM. The CDR3 here is CASSWGGGGYEQYF. The DNA for the CDR3 is TGTGCCAGCAGTTGGGGGGGTGGGGGTTACGAGCAGTACTTC.